The clone carrying this T cell receptor (beta chain) was seen a handful of times. As yet, its antigen is unknown. The germline gives CDR1 MGHRA, CDR2 YSYEKL. This CDR3 region has 18 residues. V gave up 0 bases and J gave up 2 bases, with 20 bases separating them. The data belong to a study of cytomegalovirus exposure and HLA in healthy donors. Points from the study as a whole: Across HLA loci, a later analysis found differing TCR association rates, with DRB1 most and HLA-C fewest. CMV serostatus was the only recorded immune exposure for donors. Reports state that TCR beta sequences accurately predicted most subjects' HLA-A and HLA-B alleles.

Primers included in the PCR were 60 Vbeta and 13 Jbeta primers. Using immunoSEQ multiplex PCR, the repertoire was profiled, and TCRdb retains in-frame clones only, with some absent. The table has nearly 95,000 clones, 7.6% seen once. The chain combines TRBV4-1 with TRBJ2-7; the D gene is possibly TRBD2 (6 bases). The TCR originated in a man over 45 in good health and CMV-seronegative. Sequencing was carried out using PBMCs. The CDR3 here is CASSQETGGEGYAYEQYF. DNA for the CDR3: TGCGCCAGCAGCCAAGAAACCGGGGGAGAGGGATATGCCTACGAGCAGTACTTC.